A single sample is the source of the 6 T cell receptor beta chains below, sequenced in a study of Graves' ophthalmopathy and Graves' hyperthyroidism. Amplification targeted the TCR beta CDR3 regions, with RNA transcripts as the source material. First-round RT-PCR used HTBI primers; second-round multiplex PCR followed. TCRdb passed the multiplex PCR reads through MiXCR, listing each CDR3 protein once. Among 400,000 to 450,000 distinct CDR3 sequences listed, under 25% were seen once. The sample comprised peripheral blood. The receptor source for this set is a woman between 18 and 30 years old with stable Graves' hyperthyroidism.

V and J are TRBV12-3 or TRBV12-4 and TRBJ2-2; TRBD1 might be the D (6 bases). V gave up 0 bases and J gave up 7 bases, with 6 bases separating them. The CDR3 runs to 13 residues. The CDR3 DNA sequence: TGTGCCAGCAGTTTAGCCAGGGGCGGGGAGCTGTTTTTT. Encoded protein: CASSLARGGELFF.

The chain joins TRBV6-5 to TRBJ2-7, with no clear D. CDR1 and CDR2 from the germline V gene are MNHEY and SVGAGI. Trimming removed 0 bases from V and 3 bases from J, with 15 bases in between. The CDR3 contains 16 residues. CDR3 bases: TGTGCCAGCAGTTACTCGATGAGCCCCCCAGTCTACGAGCAGTACTTC. Amino acid sequence: CASSYSMSPPVYEQYF.

At least ten counts were recorded for this clonotype. This rearrangement joins TRBV7-2 to TRBJ2-5, with D perhaps TRBD2 (5 bases). The CDR3 is 14 amino acids. The ends were cut back, 3 bases at V and 2 bases at J, with 10 bases in the middle. CDR1 SGHTA and CDR2 FQGNSA come from the germline V gene. CDR3: CASSFQAVQETQYF. CDR3 sequence (DNA): TGTGCCAGCAGCTTTCAAGCGGTACAAGAGACCCAGTACTTC.

As to this clonotype: A clone one base away is much larger, so this may be a read error. The CDR3 DNA is TGTGCCAGCAGCCAAAATTGGACGATTCGGAACATTCAGTACTTC. Residues: CASSQNWTIRNIQYF. The chain couples TRBV3-1 to TRBJ2-4; D uncertain. The length of the CDR3 is 15 residues. V lost 2 bases and J lost 7, with 15 bases in between. Germline V lookup: CDR1 LGHDT, CDR2 YNNKEL (reference sequence).

Concerning this clonotype itself: The germline gene is not matched at one end of the junction; a read error may be the cause. The chain uses TRBV11-1 and TRBJ2-2, with D perhaps matching TRBD1 or TRBD2 (6 bases each). CDR3 length: 16 residues. Germline V gene sequence: CDR1 SGHAT, CDR2 FQDESV (reference sequence). The CDR3 loop reads CASSHVMGGSTGGLFF. In DNA form, the CDR3 reads TGTGCCAGCAGCCACGTGATGGGGGGCAGCACCGGGGGGCTGTTTTTT. Supplemented by reference TRBV11-1 and TRBJ2-2, the full variable domain reads EAEVAQSPRYKITEKSQAVAFWCDPISGHATLYWYRQILGQGPELLVQFQDESVVDDSQLPKDRFSAERLKGVDSTLKIQPAELGDSAMYLCASSHVMGGSTGGLFFGEGSRLTVL.

This clonotype was observed at least ten times. This chain connects TRBV27 to TRBJ2-5; D ambiguous. V was cut by 4 bases and J by 4 bases, with 10 bases left in between. There are 13 residues in the CDR3. CDR1 and CDR2 from the germline V gene are MNHEY and SMNVEV (reference sequence). The DNA for the CDR3 is TGTGCCAGCAGTTCCGATTGGGGAGAGACCCAGTACTTC. Protein: CASSSDWGETQYF.